These 13 T cell receptor beta chains originate from one sample sequenced in a study of T cell clonotyping in hematopoietic cell transplantation. Clones were read by immunoSEQ multiplex PCR, and TCRdb kept only the in-frame ones, dropping some. The table lists approximately 75,000 clones, 94% of them singletons, with around 1.6% in the top ten. The sequencing sample was made of peripheral blood mononuclear cells. The receptor source for this set is a man aged 50-60 years in good health. Some clones in this sample may be carry-over from other donors' samples.

The DNA for the CDR3 is TGTGCCAGCAGGGAGGGACTAGCGGGGGGCCTTAACTCCTACGAGCAGTACTTC. Encoded protein: CASREGLAGGLNSYEQYF. V gene TRBV28 combines with J gene TRBJ2-7; 15 bases are shared with TRBD2. The germline CDR1 and CDR2 sequences are MDHEN and SYDVKM. V shed 6 bases and J 0 bases; nucleotides not matched to a gene: 9. The CDR3 has 18 residues. Full variable domain (outside the CDR3, taken from reference TRBV28 and TRBJ2-7): DVKVTQSSRYLVKRTGEKVFLECVQDMDHENMFWYRQDPGLGLRLIYFSYDVKMKEKGDIPEGYSVSREKKERFSLILESASTNQTSMYLCASREGLAGGLNSYEQYFGPGTRLTVT.

The chain links TRBV28 to TRBJ2-3; 9 positions agree with TRBD2. From germline, CDR1 is MDHEN and CDR2 SYDVKM. This CDR3 has 16 amino acids. V gave up 5 bases and J gave up 0 bases; unmatched junction bases: 6. CDR3 sequence: CASSASSGASTDTQYF. Written as DNA, the CDR3 is TGTGCCAGCAGTGCCTCTAGCGGGGCCAGCACAGATACGCAGTATTTT.

The V gene is TRBV4-3, the J gene TRBJ2-3; 10 bases fit TRBD2. The J segment lost 6 bases and the V segment lost 0 bases, leaving 9 bases of the junction unmatched. The CDR3 is 17 amino acids. From germline, CDR1 is LGHNA and CDR2 YSLEER. CDR3 bases: TGCGCCAGCAGCCAAGATAGGAGCGGGAGGGCGTCCGATACGCAGTATTTT. It yields the protein CASSQDRSGRASDTQYF.

V usage is TRBV10-3 and J usage is TRBJ1-1, with 7 bases that match TRBD1. CDR1 and CDR2 (germline): ENHRY, SYGVKD. J lost 7 bases, V lost 6 bases, and 5 bases had no gene match. This CDR3 is built from 12 residues. Written as DNA, the CDR3 is TGTGCCATCAGGGGGACAGACTTTGAAGCTTTCTTT. This gives the protein CAIRGTDFEAFF.

The chain's CDR3 is CASSIDHTPGLARDNEQFF. For the CDR3, the DNA is TGTGCCAGTAGTATAGATCATACGCCGGGACTAGCGCGGGACAATGAGCAGTTCTTC. The rearrangement uses TRBV19 and TRBJ2-1, with TRBD2 matching 10 bases. The CDR3 covers 19 residues. With 0 bases clipped from V and 5 bases from J, the junction kept 13 bases outside the gene matches. Per germline, CDR1 LNHDA and CDR2 SQIVND (reference sequence).

The chain employs TRBV30 and TRBJ2-1; D gene uncertain. The CDR3 has 11 residues. V was shortened by 1 base and J by 7 bases, with 5 bases between the two germline ends. From germline, CDR1 is GTSNPN and CDR2 SVGIG (reference sequence). CDR3 sequence (DNA): TGTGCCTGGAGTGCATCTAATGAGCAGTTCTTC. Translation gives CAWSASNEQFF.

The chain is built from TRBV7-2 and TRBJ1-2; 7 bases match TRBD1. This CDR3 contains 15 residues. The junction had 13 bases not matched to a gene; V was cut back by 3 bases and J by 9 bases. Germline lookup yields CDR1 SGHTA and CDR2 FQGNSA. The CDR3 loop reads CASSFRTGNPMSYTF. CDR3 DNA: TGTGCCAGCAGCTTCCGGACAGGAAACCCTATGAGCTACACCTTC.

The J gene is TRBJ2-3, the V gene TRBV27, with TRBD2 matching 7 bases. This CDR3 comprises 21 residues. V lost 5 bases and J lost 0; bases outside the gene matches: 23. Germline-derived CDR1 and CDR2 are MNHEY and SMNVEV (reference sequence). The CDR3 region has the DNA TGTGCCAGCAGTCTGGGGCCACAATCGGGGGGACCAAACTCTAGCACAGATACGCAGTATTTT. It translates to CASSLGPQSGGPNSSTDTQYF.

The rearrangement uses TRBV9 and TRBJ2-1, with TRBD2 matching over 9 bases. This CDR3 is 15 amino acids long. Per germline, CDR1 SGDLS and CDR2 YYNGEE. V lost 3 bases, J lost 5 bases, and 6 bases stayed unmatched. The CDR3 coding sequence is TGTGCCAGCAGCGCCTGGACTAGCGCCGACAATGAGCAGTTCTTC. It encodes CASSAWTSADNEQFF. Full variable domain (missing parts from reference TRBV9 and TRBJ2-1): DSGVTQTPKHLITATGQRVTLRCSPRSGDLSVYWYQQSLDQGLQFLIQYYNGEERAKGNILERFSAQQFPDLHSELNLSSLELGDSALYFCASSAWTSADNEQFFGPGTRLTVL.

The table lists this clone with a count of one. V and J are TRBV7-9 and TRBJ2-3; possibly TRBD2 for D (6 bases). Trimming left V 4 bases short and J 8 bases short, with 16 bases between. The CDR3 consists of 14 residues. Germline V gives CDR1 SEHNR, CDR2 FQNEAQ (reference sequence). CDR3 nucleotide sequence: TGTGCCAGCAGCTCGGCCACCAAGGGAGGTACGCAGTATTTT. Translated: CASSSATKGGTQYF. Drawing the rest from reference TRBV7-9 and TRBJ2-3, the complete variable domain is DTGVSQNPRHKITKRGQNVTFRCDPISEHNRLYWYRQTLGQGPEFLTYFQNEAQLEKSRLLSDRFSAERPKGSFSTLEIQRTEQGDSAMYLCASSSATKGGTQYFGPGTRLTVL.

This chain's CDR3 is CASSTLAGEVETQYF. The DNA of the CDR3 is TGTGCCAGTAGTACGTTAGCGGGAGAGGTGGAGACCCAGTACTTC. The chain is built from TRBV19 and TRBJ2-5, with 9 nucleotides matching TRBD2. The CDR3 loop spans 15 amino acids. Germline CDR1 is LNHDA and CDR2 is SQIVND (reference sequence). J gave up 5 bases and V 4 bases, and 8 bases lay outside the gene matches.

This rearrangement joins TRBV2 to TRBJ1-1; no reliable D call. The V end lost 4 bases, the J end lost 1 base, and 10 bases lay between the germline ends. Germline CDR1 SNHLY, CDR2 FYNNEI. This CDR3 is built from 14 residues. The DNA for the CDR3 is TGTGCCAGCAGTGTAGGTCAGCAGAACACTGAAGCTTTCTTT. Translating gives CASSVGQQNTEAFF.

V is TRBV30 and J is TRBJ2-7; D call uncertain. Germline lookup yields CDR1 GTSNPN and CDR2 SVGIG (reference sequence). V lost 2 bases and J 7 bases, leaving 15 bases between the germline ends. This CDR3 is 13 amino acids long. The CDR3 DNA sequence: TGTGCCTGGAGTCCCCGACGGCTAGAGGAGCAGTACTTC. It encodes CAWSPRRLEEQYF.